Listed below are T cell receptor beta chains from one sample, sequenced in a study of regulatory and conventional T cells in RAG deficiency. TCRdb's table, derived via immunoSEQ multiplex PCR, lists solely in-frame clones and lacks some. The data show under 30,000 clones, around 90% seen once. This sample also belongs to another study, concerning regulatory T cells.

Sequencing was performed on Tregs sorted from blood. These TCRs come from a human donor in good health. Both conserved end residues are part of each CDR3. D genes are given only for firm matches. Size tells how often a clone was seen (once, few, many) or the class of an expanded clone, and some rows leave it out.

clone size: .; D gene: .; J gene: TRBJ1-1; V gene: TRBV5-1; CDR3 DNA: TGCGCCAGCGGAACGGGGGGCACTGAAGCTTTCTTT; CDR3 protein: CASGTGGTEAFF
clone size: .; D gene: .; J gene: TRBJ2-1; V gene: TRBV14; CDR3 DNA: TGTGCCAGCAGCCGTCAGGCTTACAATGAGCAGTTCTTC; CDR3 protein: CASSRQAYNEQFF
clone size: .; D gene: .; J gene: TRBJ1-5; V gene: TRBV6-1; CDR3 DNA: TGTGCCAGCAGTCCTCAGGTTTATAGCAATCAGCCCCAGCATTTT; CDR3 protein: CASSPQVYSNQPQHF
clone size: .; D gene: TRBD1; J gene: TRBJ1-1; V gene: TRBV19; CDR3 DNA: TGTGCCAGTAGTGTACTACCGGGACAGGTGAACACTGAAGCTTTCTTT; CDR3 protein: CASSVLPGQVNTEAFF
clone size: .; D gene: .; J gene: TRBJ1-1; V gene: TRBV7-8; CDR3 DNA: TGTGCCAGCAGCTTCTCGTCCGGGGCCGGAACTGAAGCTTTCTTT; CDR3 protein: CASSFSSGAGTEAFF
clone size: .; D gene: .; J gene: TRBJ1-2; V gene: TRBV5-4; CDR3 DNA: TGTGCCAGCAGCTTGGTTCGGTTTAAAGGGGAGGGCTACACCTTC; CDR3 protein: CASSLVRFKGEGYTF
clone size: .; D gene: .; J gene: TRBJ2-7; V gene: TRBV10-2; CDR3 DNA: TGCGCCACCAGCCGTGGAGGTACCTACGAGCAGTACTTC; CDR3 protein: CATSRGGTYEQYF
clone size: .; D gene: .; J gene: TRBJ1-5; V gene: TRBV6-1; CDR3 DNA: TGTGCCAGCAGGCTCGGGGTCAATCAGCCCCAGCATTTT; CDR3 protein: CASRLGVNQPQHF
clone size: .; D gene: TRBD1; J gene: TRBJ2-5; V gene: TRBV7-8; CDR3 DNA: TGTGCCAGCAGCTTATTCGGGACAGGGTTACAGACCCAGTACTTC; CDR3 protein: CASSLFGTGLQTQYF
clone size: once; D gene: .; J gene: TRBJ2-7; V gene: TRBV14; CDR3 DNA: TGTGCCAGCAGCCAAGATTTGGTTCTAAGCTGGGGGCCCCAGTACTTC; CDR3 protein: CASSQDLVLSWGPQYF
clone size: .; D gene: TRBD2; J gene: TRBJ2-1; V gene: TRBV7-9; CDR3 DNA: TGTGCCAGCAGCTGGACTAGCCGGTGGGTTGAGCAGTTCTTC; CDR3 protein: CASSWTSRWVEQFF
clone size: .; D gene: TRBD2; J gene: TRBJ2-5; V gene: TRBV7-2; CDR3 DNA: TGTGCCAGCAGCCGCGGGACTAGCGGGGGTGAGACCCAGTACTTC; CDR3 protein: CASSRGTSGGETQYF
clone size: .; D gene: .; J gene: TRBJ2-5; V gene: TRBV1; CDR3 DNA: TGCACCAGCAGCCATGCATTGAGAGAGACCCAGTACTTC; CDR3 protein: CTSSHALRETQYF
clone size: .; D gene: .; J gene: TRBJ1-1; V gene: TRBV30; CDR3 DNA: TGTGCCTGGACCCGGGGTGTTTTCGGAGCTTTCTTT; CDR3 protein: CAWTRGVFGAFF
clone size: .; D gene: TRBD1; J gene: TRBJ1-6; V gene: TRBV5-1; CDR3 DNA: TGCGCCAGCAGCTTGGAACAGGGGGTTCCGACCCTCCACTTT; CDR3 protein: CASSLEQGVPTLHF
clone size: .; D gene: .; J gene: TRBJ1-1; V gene: TRBV6-1; CDR3 DNA: TGTGCCAGCAGGATGGGCACTGAAGCTTTCTTT; CDR3 protein: CASRMGTEAFF
clone size: .; D gene: .; J gene: TRBJ1-1; V gene: TRBV18; CDR3 DNA: TGTGCCAGCTCACCCGGCGGGAACACTGAAGCTTTCTTT; CDR3 protein: CASSPGGNTEAFF
clone size: once; D gene: TRBD1; J gene: TRBJ1-2; V gene: TRBV7-1; CDR3 DNA: TGTGCCAGCAGCTCCCGACAGGGGAATGGCTACACCTTC; CDR3 protein: CASSSRQGNGYTF
clone size: .; D gene: TRBD1; J gene: TRBJ1-4; V gene: TRBV7-9; CDR3 DNA: TGTGCCAGCAGCGCCGGGACAGGGAATGAAAAACTGTTTTTT; CDR3 protein: CASSAGTGNEKLFF
clone size: .; D gene: .; J gene: TRBJ2-5; V gene: TRBV6-1; CDR3 DNA: TGTGCCACTTCGGACGTCGGGCTCCAAGAGACCCAGTACTTC; CDR3 protein: CATSDVGLQETQYF
clone size: few; D gene: .; J gene: TRBJ2-7; V gene: TRBV2; CDR3 DNA: TGTGCCAGCAGTGTCCACGAGCAGTACTTC; CDR3 protein: CASSVHEQYF
clone size: .; D gene: .; J gene: TRBJ1-1; V gene: TRBV5-4; CDR3 DNA: TGTGCCAGCAGCTTGGATCGGTACAACATGAACACTGAAGCTTTCTTT; CDR3 protein: CASSLDRYNMNTEAFF
clone size: .; D gene: .; J gene: TRBJ1-1; V gene: TRBV7-8; CDR3 DNA: TGTGCCAGCAGCCTCGGCGGTCTCGGGAGGACTGAAGCTTTCTTT; CDR3 protein: CASSLGGLGRTEAFF
clone size: .; D gene: .; J gene: TRBJ1-2; V gene: TRBV7-9; CDR3 DNA: TGTGCCAGCAGCTTAGCTCTCGGCGGGGCTGGCGGCTACACCTTC; CDR3 protein: CASSLALGGAGGYTF
clone size: .; D gene: .; J gene: TRBJ1-2; V gene: TRBV2; CDR3 DNA: TGTGCCAGCAGGCGGGCTGCATATGGCTACACCTTC; CDR3 protein: CASRRAAYGYTF
clone size: .; D gene: TRBD1; J gene: TRBJ1-1; V gene: TRBV6-1; CDR3 DNA: TGTGCCAGCAGTCGGGACAGAATGAACACTGAAGCTTTCTTT; CDR3 protein: CASSRDRMNTEAFF
clone size: .; D gene: .; J gene: TRBJ1-6; V gene: TRBV5-1; CDR3 DNA: TGCGCCAGCAGCTCCACAGTCCTTAATAATTCACCCCTCCACTTT; CDR3 protein: CASSSTVLNNSPLHF
clone size: .; D gene: TRBD1; J gene: TRBJ1-2; V gene: TRBV29-1; CDR3 DNA: TGCAGCATTAAGGGGCAGGGGGCAGATGGCTACACCTTC; CDR3 protein: CSIKGQGADGYTF
clone size: once; D gene: .; J gene: TRBJ1-1; V gene: TRBV5-6; CDR3 DNA: TGTGCCAGCAGCTACCGGGCCACCGCAACTGAAGCTTTCTTT; CDR3 protein: CASSYRATATEAFF
clone size: .; D gene: TRBD1; J gene: TRBJ2-7; V gene: TRBV28; CDR3 DNA: TGTGCCAGCAGTCCCTCTCCAGGGGACAGGCCTTCCTACGAGCAGTACTTC; CDR3 protein: CASSPSPGDRPSYEQYF
clone size: few; D gene: .; J gene: TRBJ2-2; V gene: TRBV18; CDR3 DNA: TGTGCCAGCTCACCACAGACTGCCGGGGAGCTGTTTTTT; CDR3 protein: CASSPQTAGELFF
clone size: .; D gene: .; J gene: TRBJ1-2; V gene: TRBV20-1; CDR3 DNA: TGCAGTGCTAGTTACAGGGTCGGCTACACCTTC; CDR3 protein: CSASYRVGYTF